These 21 T cell receptor beta chains share one sample of origin, sequenced in a study of cytomegalovirus exposure and HLA in healthy donors. Primers included in the PCR were 60 Vbeta and 13 Jbeta primers. The method was immunoSEQ multiplex PCR; TCRdb's version includes in-frame clones alone and lacks a portion of them. The sample lists over 150,000 clones; about 79% were seen once. Sequencing was performed on PBMCs. Every receptor here comes from a boy aged 2 to 10 in good health and CMV-seronegative.

The genes are TRBV5-4 and TRBJ1-3; maybe TRBD1 (6 bases). The V gene's germline CDR1 is SGHNT and CDR2 YYREEE (reference sequence). V lost 0 bases, J lost 4 bases, and 11 bases lay in between. CDR3 length: 15 amino acids. The CDR3 sequence is CASSLGAGAGNTIYF. The CDR3 DNA follows: TGTGCCAGCAGCTTGGGAGCAGGGGCCGGAAACACCATATATTTT.

This clone has just one count. The chain employs TRBV4-3 and TRBJ2-2; possibly TRBD1 for D (5 bases). CDR1 is LGHNA, CDR2 YSLEER, per germline. The CDR3 totals 18 residues. V dropped 0 bases and J dropped 1 base, with 15 bases sitting between them. The CDR3 DNA is TGCGCCAGCAGCCAAGACCAGACTTGGACACAGAACACCGGGGAGCTGTTTTTT. Protein sequence: CASSQDQTWTQNTGELFF.

V gene TRBV5-6 combines with J gene TRBJ1-3; D gene ambiguous. CDR3 length: 17 residues. The V end lost 0 bases, the J end lost 1 base, and 14 bases lay between the germline ends. Germline CDR1 is SGHDT and CDR2 is YYEEEE. The CDR3 DNA is TGTGCCAGCAGCTTGGGCCTGACCGGCGGATCTGGAAACACCATATATTTT. Translating it yields CASSLGLTGGSGNTIYF.

This chain joins TRBV5-1 and TRBJ1-4, with TRBD1 matching 8 bases. V lost 3 bases and J lost 5; bases outside the gene matches: 21. This CDR3 comprises 20 residues. Per the germline V gene, CDR1 is SGHRS and CDR2 is YFSETQ. The CDR3 protein is CASSYYSLFSGGGPNEKLFF. The CDR3 nucleotides read TGCGCCAGCAGCTACTACAGCCTCTTTTCAGGGGGCGGTCCGAATGAAAAACTGTTTTTT.

The V and J genes are TRBV6-1 and TRBJ1-1; possibly TRBD1 for D (5 bases). CDR3 size: 13 residues. V lost 6 bases, J lost 1 base, and 9 bases lay in between. In germline, CDR1 is MNHNS, CDR2 SASEGT. CDR3 sequence: CASRGQQNTEAFF. CDR3 DNA: TGTGCCAGCAGAGGACAACAGAACACTGAAGCTTTCTTT.

V and J are TRBV9 and TRBJ2-1; the match to TRBD1 covers 7 bases. This CDR3 spans 14 amino acids. V was pared by 3 bases and J by 2 bases, with 2 bases of the junction left unmatched. Germline V gives CDR1 SGDLS, CDR2 YYNGEE. Here the CDR3 reads CASSDGTAYNEQFF. In DNA, the CDR3 is TGTGCCAGCAGCGACGGGACAGCCTACAATGAGCAGTTCTTC.

CDR3 sequence: CASSPTRGHDYEQYF. DNA for the CDR3: TGCGCCAGCAGCCCAACCAGAGGGCATGACTACGAGCAGTACTTC. This chain uses TRBV4-1 with TRBJ2-7; weak D call: TRBD2 (5 bases). Trimming cost V 4 bases and J 3 bases, with 16 bases left between them. In germline, CDR1 is MGHRA, CDR2 YSYEKL. CDR3 size: 15 residues.

This clone was counted a single time. The chain employs TRBV6-6 and TRBJ1-2; D gene uncertain. The germline V gene has CDR1 MNHNY and CDR2 SVGAGI (reference sequence). The CDR3 sequence is 12 residues long. V lost 5 bases to trimming and J lost 8 bases, with 12 bases between them. DNA for the CDR3: TGTGCCAGCAGTCCCGACCGGGTAGGCTACACCTTC. Amino acids: CASSPDRVGYTF.

The V gene is TRBV5-1, the J gene TRBJ1-1, with 10 bases that match TRBD1. Germline V gives CDR1 SGHRS, CDR2 YFSETQ. Germline trimming cut 4 bases from V and 7 bases from J; bases unmatched to any gene: 10. The CDR3 runs to 15 residues. CDR3 residues: CASSLRDRGYGEAFF. CDR3 coding DNA: TGCGCCAGCAGCCTCCGGGACAGGGGATATGGTGAAGCTTTCTTT.

The genes are TRBV7-6 and TRBJ2-1; a possible D gene is TRBD1 (5 bases). Trimming left V 1 base short and J 7 bases short, with 17 bases between. Germline V gene data show CDR1 as SGHVS and CDR2 as FNYEAQ. The CDR3 is 16 amino acids. The chain's CDR3 is CASSLDSGLLSNEQFF. The CDR3 nucleotides are TGTGCCAGCAGCTTAGATTCAGGGTTACTTTCAAATGAGCAGTTCTTC.

This chain joins TRBV18 and TRBJ1-2; unclear D gene. Per the germline V gene, CDR1 is KGHSH and CDR2 is LQKENI. Trimming removed 3 bases at V and 6 bases at J, with 14 bases between. The CDR3 has 14 amino acids. Here the CDR3 reads CASSPLFDGDGYTF. CDR3 coding DNA: TGTGCCAGCTCACCGTTGTTCGACGGAGATGGCTACACCTTC.

The chain couples TRBV4-3 to TRBJ2-1; TRBD2 aligns across 8 bases. Per the germline V gene, CDR1 is LGHNA and CDR2 is YSLEER. The CDR3 runs to 12 residues. V shed 8 bases and J 14 bases; nucleotides not matched to a gene: 11. This CDR3 reads CASFLTGGPEFF. In DNA form, the CDR3 reads TGCGCCAGCTTTCTAACGGGGGGGCCTGAGTTCTTC.

This clone occurred once. The chain carries TRBV20-1 and TRBJ1-1; D call uncertain. Germline CDR1 reads DFQATT; CDR2 reads SNEGSKA (reference sequence). V lost 7 bases, J lost 1 base, and 7 bases lay in between. CDR3 length equals 11 residues. CDR3 residues: CSVPGNTEAFF. The CDR3 coding sequence is TGCAGTGTCCCGGGGAACACTGAAGCTTTCTTT.

The V and J genes are TRBV27 and TRBJ2-7; 9 nucleotides agree with TRBD1. CDR1 is MNHEY, CDR2 SMNVEV, per germline (reference sequence). This CDR3 has 15 residues. Losses at the gene ends were 6 bases for V and 2 bases for J; bases not matched to a gene: 8. The CDR3 region has the DNA TGTGCCAGCAGGCGAACAGGGGGCGATCCCTACGAGCAGTACTTC. This encodes CASRRTGGDPYEQYF.

CDR3: CASRGTVGALNTIYF. Here the CDR3 DNA reads TGTGCCAGCAGGGGGACAGTAGGAGCATTAAACACCATATATTTT. The rearrangement uses TRBV6-1 and TRBJ1-3; 7 nucleotides line up with TRBD1. Losses at the gene ends were 6 bases for V and 6 bases for J; bases not matched to a gene: 11. This CDR3 is built from 15 residues. Germline CDR1 and CDR2: MNHNS and SASEGT.

J is TRBJ2-3 and V is TRBV5-4, with a possible D match to TRBD2 (6 bases). The V and J ends lost 0 bases and 0 bases respectively, with 8 bases between them. CDR1 is SGHNT, CDR2 YYREEE, per germline (reference sequence). The CDR3 contains 15 residues. CDR3 sequence: CASSLARGSTDTQYF. The CDR3 DNA follows: TGTGCCAGCAGCTTGGCGCGGGGTAGCACAGATACGCAGTATTTT.

Note on this clone: Different DNA sequences within this sample yield the same CDR3. The gene calls are TRBV20-1 and TRBJ2-7, with 8 bases that match TRBD2. With V trimmed by 7 bases and J by 3 bases, 2 bases remained unmatched. This CDR3 is 11 amino acids long. Per germline, CDR1 DFQATT and CDR2 SNEGSKA (reference sequence). CDR3 DNA: TGCAGTGGCGGGACTAGCTACGAGCAGTACTTC. Protein product: CSGGTSYEQYF.

The chain recombines TRBV9 with TRBJ2-2; maybe TRBD2 (7 bases). Germline V gives CDR1 SGDLS, CDR2 YYNGEE. This CDR3 spans 13 amino acids. Trimming stripped 7 bases from V and 4 bases from J, with 11 bases between. The CDR3 bases are TGTGCCAGCGGGGGGGCGGGCACCGGGGAGCTGTTTTTT. Protein sequence: CASGGAGTGELFF.

This chain connects TRBV5-1 to TRBJ2-5; tentative D call: TRBD2 (6 bases). This CDR3 is 18 amino acids long. CDR1 is SGHRS, CDR2 YFSETQ, per germline. The V and J ends lost 0 bases and 2 bases respectively, with 20 bases between them. DNA of the CDR3: TGCGCCAGCAGCTTGGGACCTGTAGCGGCGCACTCTCAAGAGACCCAGTACTTC. Translated: CASSLGPVAAHSQETQYF.

In DNA, the CDR3 is TGTGCCAGCAGCCCCCCCCCTGACAGATTCCTCCGCAGCGCCAAAAACATTCAGTACTTC. Translation: CASSPPPDRFLRSAKNIQYF. The chain carries TRBV28 and TRBJ2-4; weak D call: TRBD1 (5 bases). The CDR3 extends over 20 amino acids. Trimming took 6 bases from V and 1 from J, leaving 28 bases between them. Germline V lookup: CDR1 MDHEN, CDR2 SYDVKM.

The chain recombines TRBV11-3 with TRBJ2-3; 11 bases map to TRBD2. Per germline, CDR1 SGHNT and CDR2 YENEEA. This CDR3 comprises 17 residues. Trimming cost V 4 bases and J 3 bases; bases outside gene matches: 9. The CDR3 region is CASSSRLAGSITDTQYF. Here the CDR3 DNA reads TGTGCCAGCAGCTCGCGACTAGCGGGGTCGATAACAGATACGCAGTATTTT.